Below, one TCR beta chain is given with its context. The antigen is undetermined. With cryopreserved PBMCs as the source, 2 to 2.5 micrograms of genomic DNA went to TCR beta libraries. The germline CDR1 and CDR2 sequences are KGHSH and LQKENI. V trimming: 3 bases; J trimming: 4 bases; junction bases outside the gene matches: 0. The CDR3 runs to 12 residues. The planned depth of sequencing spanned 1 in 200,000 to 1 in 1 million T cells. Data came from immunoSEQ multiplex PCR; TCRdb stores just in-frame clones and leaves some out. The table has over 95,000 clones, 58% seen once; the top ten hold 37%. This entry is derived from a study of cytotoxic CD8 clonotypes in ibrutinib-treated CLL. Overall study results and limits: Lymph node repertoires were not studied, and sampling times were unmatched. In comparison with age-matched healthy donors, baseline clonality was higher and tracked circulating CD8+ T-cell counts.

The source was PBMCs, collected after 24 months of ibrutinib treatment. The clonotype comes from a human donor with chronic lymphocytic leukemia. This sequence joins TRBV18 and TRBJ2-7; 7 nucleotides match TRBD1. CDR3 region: CASSPTGYEQYF. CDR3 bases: TGTGCCAGCTCACCGACAGGGTACGAGCAGTACTTC.